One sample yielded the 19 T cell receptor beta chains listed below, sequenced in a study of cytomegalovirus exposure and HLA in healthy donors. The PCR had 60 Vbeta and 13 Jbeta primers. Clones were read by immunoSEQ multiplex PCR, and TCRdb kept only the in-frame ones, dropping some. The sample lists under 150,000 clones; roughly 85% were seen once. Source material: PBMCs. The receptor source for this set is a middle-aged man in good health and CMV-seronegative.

CDR3 amino acids: CASSLTGALGSPLHF. CDR3 nucleotides: TGTGCCAGCAGCTTAACAGGGGCGTTAGGTTCACCCCTCCACTTT. The chain recombines TRBV7-3 with TRBJ1-6, with a tentative D call TRBD1 (5 bases). CDR3 size: 15 residues. CDR1 is SGHTA, CDR2 FQGTGA, per germline. The V end lost 0 bases, the J end lost 9 bases, and 12 bases lay between the germline ends.

CDR3 residues: CSAPGAFF. The DNA of the CDR3 is TGCAGTGCTCCCGGAGCTTTCTTT. This sequence joins TRBV20-1 and TRBJ1-1; D gene unclear. The germline CDR1 and CDR2 sequences are DFQATT and SNEGSKA (reference sequence). V was clipped by 5 bases and J by 10 bases, with 5 bases between them. CDR3 length equals 8 residues.

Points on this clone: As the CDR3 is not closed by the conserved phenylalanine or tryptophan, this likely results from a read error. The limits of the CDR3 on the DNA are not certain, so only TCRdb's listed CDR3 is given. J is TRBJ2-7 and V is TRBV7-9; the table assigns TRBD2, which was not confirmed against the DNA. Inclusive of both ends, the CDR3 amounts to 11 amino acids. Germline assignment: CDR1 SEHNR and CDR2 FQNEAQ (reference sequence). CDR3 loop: CASSLDHPGGI.

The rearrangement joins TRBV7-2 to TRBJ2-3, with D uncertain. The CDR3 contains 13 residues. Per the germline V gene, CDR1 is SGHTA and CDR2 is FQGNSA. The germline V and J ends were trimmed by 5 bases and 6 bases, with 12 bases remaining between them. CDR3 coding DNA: TGTGCCAGCAGCACTTTACCGGAGGATACGCAGTATTTT. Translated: CASSTLPEDTQYF.

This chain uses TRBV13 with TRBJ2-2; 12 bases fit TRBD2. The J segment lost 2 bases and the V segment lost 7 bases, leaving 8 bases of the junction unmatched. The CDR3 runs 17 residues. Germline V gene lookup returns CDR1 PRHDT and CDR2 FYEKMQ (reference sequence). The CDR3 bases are TGTGCCAGCAATCCGGGACTAGCGGGTATTAACACCGGGGAGCTGTTTTTT. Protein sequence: CASNPGLAGINTGELFF.

CDR3 sequence: CASSLKQYNEQFF. CDR3 DNA: TGTGCCAGCAGCTTAAAACAGTACAATGAGCAGTTCTTC. The chain links TRBV7-2 to TRBJ2-1, with no clear D. Trimming stripped 2 bases from V and 4 bases from J, with 6 bases between. The length of the CDR3 is 13 residues. Germline V gene data show CDR1 as SGHTA and CDR2 as FQGNSA.

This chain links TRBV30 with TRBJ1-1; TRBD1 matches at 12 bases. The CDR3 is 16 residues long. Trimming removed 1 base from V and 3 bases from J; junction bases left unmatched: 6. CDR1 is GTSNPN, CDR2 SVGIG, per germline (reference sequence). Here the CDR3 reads CAWSGDRGRSDTEAFF. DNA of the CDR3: TGTGCCTGGAGTGGGGACAGGGGGCGTTCGGACACTGAAGCTTTCTTT.

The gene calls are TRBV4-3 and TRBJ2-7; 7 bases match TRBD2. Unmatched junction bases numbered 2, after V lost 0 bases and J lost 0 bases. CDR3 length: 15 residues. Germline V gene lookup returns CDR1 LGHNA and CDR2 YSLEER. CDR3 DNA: TGCGCCAGCAGCCAAGACAGGGACTACTCCTACGAGCAGTACTTC. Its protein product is CASSQDRDYSYEQYF.

DNA for the CDR3: TGCGCCAGCAGCTTGGATCGGGATAACTATGGCTACACCTTC. Translated: CASSLDRDNYGYTF. J is TRBJ1-2 and V is TRBV5-1; D uncertain. V dropped 0 bases and J dropped 1 base, with 7 bases sitting between them. This CDR3 spans 14 amino acids. Germline CDR1 SGHRS, CDR2 YFSETQ.

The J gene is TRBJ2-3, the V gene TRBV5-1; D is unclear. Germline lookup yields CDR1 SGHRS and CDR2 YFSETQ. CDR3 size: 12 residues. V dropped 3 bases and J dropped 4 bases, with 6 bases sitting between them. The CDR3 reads CASSYPSDTQYF. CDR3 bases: TGCGCCAGCAGCTATCCTTCAGATACGCAGTATTTT.

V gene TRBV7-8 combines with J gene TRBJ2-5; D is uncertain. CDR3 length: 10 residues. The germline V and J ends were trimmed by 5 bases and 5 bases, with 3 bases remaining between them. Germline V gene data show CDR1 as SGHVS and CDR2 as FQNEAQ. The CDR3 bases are TGTGCCAGCAGCCATGAGACCCAGTACTTC. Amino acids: CASSHETQYF.

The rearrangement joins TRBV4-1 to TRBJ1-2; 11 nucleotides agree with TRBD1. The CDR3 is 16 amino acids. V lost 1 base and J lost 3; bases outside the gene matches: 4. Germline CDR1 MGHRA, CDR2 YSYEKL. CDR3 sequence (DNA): TGCGCCAGCAGCCAAGTTCCGGGACAGGGGGACTATGGCTACACCTTC. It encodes CASSQVPGQGDYGYTF.

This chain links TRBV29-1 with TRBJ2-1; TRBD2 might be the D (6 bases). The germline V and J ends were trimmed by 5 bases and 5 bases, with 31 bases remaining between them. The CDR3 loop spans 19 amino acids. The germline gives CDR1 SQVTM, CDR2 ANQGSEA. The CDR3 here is CSVFPFSGDLGFRNNEQFF. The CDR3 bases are TGCAGCGTTTTCCCCTTTTCGGGAGATTTGGGCTTTAGGAACAATGAGCAGTTCTTC.

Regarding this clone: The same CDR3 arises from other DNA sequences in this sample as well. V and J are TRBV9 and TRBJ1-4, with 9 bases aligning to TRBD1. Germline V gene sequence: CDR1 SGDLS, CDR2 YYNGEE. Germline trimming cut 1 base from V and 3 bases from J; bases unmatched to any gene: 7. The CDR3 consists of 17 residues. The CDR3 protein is CASSVRGQGLSNEKLFF. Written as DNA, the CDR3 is TGTGCCAGCAGCGTAAGGGGACAGGGATTATCTAATGAAAAACTGTTTTTT.

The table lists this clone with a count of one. CDR3 residues: CASSMERTGGQNQPQHF. CDR3 coding DNA: TGTGCCAGTAGCATGGAACGGACAGGGGGCCAGAATCAGCCCCAGCATTTT. This chain joins TRBV19 and TRBJ1-5; 11 positions agree with TRBD1. The ends lost 6 bases at V and 4 bases at J; junction bases unmatched: 11. The CDR3 covers 17 residues. Germline V CDR1 and CDR2: LNHDA, SQIVND (reference sequence).

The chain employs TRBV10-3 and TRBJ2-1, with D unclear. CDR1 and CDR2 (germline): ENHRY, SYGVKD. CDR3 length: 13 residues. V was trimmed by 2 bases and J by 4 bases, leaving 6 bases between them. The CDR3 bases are TGTGCCATCAGTGAGGTTCAGTACAATGAGCAGTTCTTC. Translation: CAISEVQYNEQFF.

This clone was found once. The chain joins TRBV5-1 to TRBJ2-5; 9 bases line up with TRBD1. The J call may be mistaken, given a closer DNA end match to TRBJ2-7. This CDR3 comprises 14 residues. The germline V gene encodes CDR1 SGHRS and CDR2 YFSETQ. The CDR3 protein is CASSLQTGGNEQYF. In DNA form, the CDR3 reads TGCGCCAGCAGCTTACAAACAGGGGGCAACGAGCAGTACTTC.

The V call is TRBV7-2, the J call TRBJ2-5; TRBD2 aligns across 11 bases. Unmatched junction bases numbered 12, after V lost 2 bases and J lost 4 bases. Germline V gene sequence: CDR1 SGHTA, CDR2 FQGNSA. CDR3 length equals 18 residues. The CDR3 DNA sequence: TGTGCCAGCAGCTTACCTAGCGGGGGGTTTAGGATTCGAGAGACCCAGTACTTC. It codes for CASSLPSGGFRIRETQYF.

CDR3 sequence: CASSLTASGNNEQYF. The CDR3 bases are TGTGCCAGCAGTTTGACGGCTAGCGGGAATAACGAGCAGTACTTC. J is TRBJ2-7 and V is TRBV28; TRBD2 aligns across 9 bases. From germline, CDR1 is MDHEN and CDR2 SYDVKM. The trim removed 3 bases at V and 5 bases at J, leaving 8 bases unmatched. This CDR3 has 15 residues.